This entry describes one T cell receptor (beta chain). Antigen unknown. The data belong to a study of regulatory dendritic cells for organ transplantation. Whole-study context: Regulatory dendritic cells came from monocytes given vitamin D3 and IL-10. Study-wide findings and caveats: Memory CD8+ clonal expansion seemed more limited with regulatory than mature dendritic cells. Naive CD4+ and CD8+ repertoires were highly diverse; memory CD8+ was most oligoclonal.

Allogeneic regulatory or mature dendritic cells were co-cultured for 5 days with CFSE-labeled sorted T cells at 1:10. Data came from immunoSEQ multiplex PCR; TCRdb stores just in-frame clones and leaves some out. There are about 10,000 clones in the sample; 80% occur only once, and roughly 2.5% lies in the top ten. V was pared by 3 bases and J by 6 bases, with 6 bases of the junction left unmatched. This CDR3 region has 15 residues. Per the germline V gene, CDR1 is SEHNR and CDR2 is FQNEAQ (reference sequence). This TCR was sampled from a human donor in good health. V is TRBV7-9 and J is TRBJ2-3; 10 positions agree with TRBD2. Material for sequencing was memory CD4+ T cells from blood cultured with dendritic cells. Indicated subset: CD45RO+ memory T cells. The chain's CDR3 is CASSLEAGGLDTQYF. The CDR3 bases are TGTGCCAGCAGCTTGGAAGCGGGGGGGCTGGATACGCAGTATTTT.